One T cell receptor beta chain is described in this entry. The antigen is unknown. The data are from a study of shared clonotypes between healthy human individuals. CDR1 and CDR2 from the germline V gene are SGHDN and FVKESK. J was trimmed by 5 bases and V by 1 base; bases with no gene match: 6. The CDR3 loop spans 16 amino acids. CD45RO-negative, CCR7-positively selected cells formed the naive CD8 fraction, excluding terminally differentiated effector memory CD45RA+ cells. Samples underwent the assay at deep level. In replicate PCRs of sorted subsets, roughly 210 ng DNA, approximately 30,000 T cell genomes, was used. Profiled with immunoSEQ multiplex PCR; TCRdb holds only in-frame clones, not every one. The table has around 700,000 clones, 92% seen once. Overall study findings and caveats: The sampled material consisted only of blood, and tissue repertoires are likely to differ. Memory subsets generally showed lower estimated richness than naive subsets.

The chain links TRBV14 to TRBJ2-3, with 10 nucleotides matching TRBD1. The sequencing sample was made of naive CD8+ T cells sorted from blood. The TCR originated in a man aged 25-45 years in good health. For the CDR3, the DNA is TGTGCCAGCAGCCAAGGTCCGGGACAGGGGAAAGATACGCAGTATTTT. Residues: CASSQGPGQGKDTQYF.